This T cell receptor beta chain stems from a study of blood T cell repertoires in COVID-19. Across the study: From the United States, Italy and Spain came samples of acute and convalescent COVID-19. Sources were T cells, B-cell-depleted T cells, or PBMCs; the material itself was cDNA or gDNA.

In the original processing: Cell counts per sample came from amplifying reference gene primers. Sequencing was performed with immunoSEQ multiplex PCR; in TCRdb, only in-frame clones are kept and a portion is missing. D and trimming come from the DNA, and the V and J calls and clone size come from that table. The sample holds approximately 230,000 clones, about 86% seen once. This clone was counted only a few times. The CDR3 is 15 amino acids. V lost 2 bases to trimming and J lost 5 bases, with 14 bases between them. CDR1 and CDR2 from the germline V gene are KGHDR and SFDVKD. The sample taken for sequencing was peripheral blood. V usage is TRBV24-1 and J usage is TRBJ2-5; a possible D gene is TRBD1 (5 bases). The source is an elderly man with acute or convalescent COVID-19. CDR3 region: CATSDSWGGAETQYF. The CDR3 DNA is TGTGCCACCAGTGATTCCTGGGGTGGGGCCGAGACCCAGTACTTC.